A selection of T cell receptor beta chains follows, all from one sample in a study of Ad26.COV2.S vaccination and SARS-CoV-2 variants. Here immunoSEQ multiplex PCR was the method, and the copy in TCRdb shows in-frame clones only, minus some. The top ten clones hold about 13% of a sample with about 480,000 clones, around nine tenths of them seen once. The sequences come from peripheral blood, collected in a trial of Ad26.COV2.S vaccine versus placebo. These TCRs come from a person between 18 and 59 years old who received the Ad26.COV2.S COVID-19 vaccine or a placebo. Both conserved end residues are part of each CDR3. Fields, in order: clone size, D gene, J gene, V gene, CDR3 DNA, CDR3 protein. A D gene is named only where the DNA matches it firmly. Clone size is shown for a subset of rows, as once, few, many or a class of expanded clone.

.,.,TRBJ2-1,TRBV18,TGTGCCAGCTCACCGGGTAAAGGGGCCCCGTTCTTC,CASSPGKGAPFF
.,TRBD2,TRBJ2-1,TRBV11-3,TGTGCCAGCAGCTTATCGGGACTAGCGGGATCCAACAATGAGCAGTTCTTC,CASSLSGLAGSNNEQFF
.,.,TRBJ1-5,TRBV21-1,TGTGCCAGCAGTAAAAATCAGCCCCAGCATTTT,CASSKNQPQHF
.,.,TRBJ2-7,TRBV6-5,TGTGCCAGCGACCAAACAGGGCTCTACGAGCAGTACTTC,CASDQTGLYEQYF
.,.,TRBJ1-1,TRBV19,TGTGCCAGTAGTCCAAATAGGGGCGGGGGTCGTAGGGACACTGAAGCTTTCTTT,CASSPNRGGGRRDTEAFF
.,TRBD1,TRBJ1-2,TRBV19,TGTGCCAGTAAACCTCCGCTCGGACAGGGATGGTCCGGCTATGGCTACACCTTC,CASKPPLGQGWSGYGYTF
.,.,TRBJ2-1,TRBV7-2,TGTGCCAGCAGCACAGGGTTCTCTTACAATGAGCAGTTCTTC,CASSTGFSYNEQFF
.,.,TRBJ1-1,TRBV19,TGTGCCAGTAGTACATACATGAACACTGAAGCTTTCTTT,CASSTYMNTEAFF
.,.,TRBJ1-4,TRBV6-5,TGTGCCAGCAGTTATTCGCTGGCCCCCGTCGGTGAAAAACTGTTTTTT,CASSYSLAPVGEKLFF
.,TRBD2,TRBJ2-2,TRBV3-1/TRBV3-2,TGTGCCAGCAGCCAATACCTAGCGGGACACACCGGGGAGCTGTTTTTT,CASSQYLAGHTGELFF
.,.,TRBJ2-7,TRBV7-9,TGTGCCAGCAGCTTACCTACCGGACCTTTTTCCTACGAGCAGTACTTC,CASSLPTGPFSYEQYF
.,.,TRBJ1-1,TRBV27,TGTGCCAGCAGTTTATCGTGGGCGACTAACACTGAAGCTTTCTTT,CASSLSWATNTEAFF
.,.,TRBJ1-1,TRBV15,TGTGCCACCAGCAGACCGGACAACACTGAAGCTTTCTTT,CATSRPDNTEAFF
few,.,TRBJ2-3,TRBV6-5,TGTGCCAGCAGTTACGGCGGTCGGGGCACAGATACGCAGTATTTT,CASSYGGRGTDTQYF
.,.,TRBJ1-1,TRBV29-1,TGCAGCGTTGAGGGGGGGAAAAAGGGATTCACTGAAGCTTTCTTT,CSVEGGKKGFTEAFF
.,TRBD1,TRBJ1-4,TRBV10-3,TGTGCCATCAGTGAGTCGTCGTTCAGGGACAGCCGTAATGAAAAACTGTTTTTT,CAISESSFRDSRNEKLFF
.,.,TRBJ2-7,TRBV28,TGTGCCAGCAGTTTGGACAGCCGTTCCTACGAGCAGTACTTC,CASSLDSRSYEQYF
few,.,TRBJ1-1,TRBV14,TGTGCCAGCAGCCAAGTTCGGGGTGGAGGTAAAGCTTTCTTT,CASSQVRGGGKAFF
.,.,TRBJ2-3,TRBV12-3/TRBV12-4,TGTGCCAGCAGTTTAGGAGGCTCAGATACGCAGTATTTT,CASSLGGSDTQYF
.,TRBD2,TRBJ2-1,TRBV5-1,TGCGCCAGCAGCTGGCGAGCCCTACTAGCGGGAGACCCCTACAATGAGCAGTTCTTC,CASSWRALLAGDPYNEQFF
.,.,TRBJ1-2,TRBV28,TGTGCCAGCAGTTTATCGTCCAGGATCTATGGCTACACCTTC,CASSLSSRIYGYTF
.,TRBD1,TRBJ1-4,TRBV10-1,TGCGCCAGCAGTGATCCCGGGACAGGCCCCAATGAAAAACTGTTTTTT,CASSDPGTGPNEKLFF
.,.,TRBJ1-1,TRBV9,TGTGCCAGCAGCGGAGGGACGTCAACCAACACTGAAGCTTTCTTT,CASSGGTSTNTEAFF
.,TRBD1,TRBJ1-1,TRBV19,TGTGCCAGTAGTTACAGGGGCGGGACTGAAGCTTTCTTT,CASSYRGGTEAFF
.,.,TRBJ2-3,TRBV7-3,TGTGCCAGCAGCTCTGGGAATTCAGATACGCAGTATTTT,CASSSGNSDTQYF
.,TRBD1,TRBJ1-2,TRBV9,TGTGCCAGCAGCGCCGGACAGGCTAACTATGGCTACACCTTC,CASSAGQANYGYTF
.,TRBD1,TRBJ2-7,TRBV7-2,TGTGCCAGCAGCCAGCCGGGACAGGTTTACGAGCAGTACTTC,CASSQPGQVYEQYF
.,.,TRBJ2-7,TRBV5-6,TGTGCCAGCAGCTTGGTGGTGCAGGGCTTTTACGAGCAGTACTTC,CASSLVVQGFYEQYF
.,TRBD1,TRBJ1-2,TRBV19,TGTGCCAGTTACGGGACAGGGCATCTTACATATGGCTACACCTTC,CASYGTGHLTYGYTF
.,.,TRBJ2-7,TRBV24-1,TGTGCCACCAGTGACGATATCTACGAGCAGTACTTC,CATSDDIYEQYF
once,.,TRBJ1-1,TRBV28,TGTGCCAGCAGTTTAATAGCAGGAAACACTGAAGCTTTCTTT,CASSLIAGNTEAFF
.,.,TRBJ1-2,TRBV27,TGTGCCAGCAGTTCCGGGGGGAGATATGGCTACACCTTC,CASSSGGRYGYTF
.,.,TRBJ1-2,TRBV5-1,TGCGCCAGCAGCTTGGACCAGGGTGGGAGCTATGGCTACACCTTC,CASSLDQGGSYGYTF
once,.,TRBJ1-1,TRBV2,TGTGCCAGCAGCCTCGGATATAAGGACACTGAAGCTTTCTTT,CASSLGYKDTEAFF
.,.,TRBJ2-1,TRBV30,TGTGCCTGGAGTCCATTAAGGGGGAGTCGGCTTCACAATGAGCAGTTCTTC,CAWSPLRGSRLHNEQFF
few,.,TRBJ2-5,TRBV30,TGTGCCTGGAGTGGAGCGGAGACCCAGTACTTC,CAWSGAETQYF
.,TRBD1,TRBJ2-7,TRBV11-2,TGTGCCAGCAGCTTAGATTGGGCAGGGGGCAGGTACGAGCAGTACTTC,CASSLDWAGGRYEQYF
.,TRBD2,TRBJ2-7,TRBV27,TGTGCCAGCAGGCCAACCGGGACTAGCGGCTACGAGCAGTACTTC,CASRPTGTSGYEQYF
.,.,TRBJ1-5,TRBV30,TGTGCCTGGAGTTCACAGATAAATCAGCCCCAGCATTTT,CAWSSQINQPQHF
.,.,TRBJ2-1,TRBV7-9,TGTGCCAGCAGCCGTTCCTACAATGAGCAGTTCTTC,CASSRSYNEQFF